This TCR beta chain was recovered during a study of T cell responses to AZD1222 COVID-19 vaccine (dated by TCRdb to the early 2020s). Concerning the study at large: A total of approximately 240 trial participants underwent TCR sequencing, of whom approximately 200 had received two doses of AZD1222 and some 25 had received two doses of the MenACWY control vaccine. Enrollment into the trials was organized by age into subgroups of 18-55, 56-69 and 70-plus years, and those subgroups contained about 160, 30 and 59 TCR-sequenced participants, respectively.

The CDR3 regions of human TCRbeta chains were analyzed by immunosequencing. Concerning the study's data processing: Repertoire TCRs were checked for matches against a reference library of SARS-CoV-2-specific TCRs that had been generated using the MIRA antigen-specificity platform. Breadth was defined as the fraction of unique TCRs that were SARS-CoV-2-associated, and depth was defined as the fraction of total T cells that were SARS-CoV-2-associated. Using the MIRA data, each spike-specific TCR was assigned both to the spike region to which the TCR was reactive and to a CD4 or CD8 class. Log10-transformed breadth and depth values were compared by one-way ANOVA with Sidak's multiple comparisons tests. TCRdb re-hosts the immuneACCESS table, in-frame sequences only. Its copies lack some clones; in the studies checked, an unresolved V gene accounts for under half of them, and the cause for the rest is not known. V and J calls and clone size are those listed in that table; D and trimming were worked out from the DNA. In all, the sample holds roughly 190,000 clones, and more than 90% of those were seen once. 3.5% to 4% of the sample belongs to the ten largest clones.

According to the study, the label for this sample's time point signals: about 28 days (+/-7) after the second vaccine dose. The label giving this sample's treatment or condition can be read as: meningococcal conjugate vaccine given as trial control. Vaccinee samples came from UK trials COV001 and COV002, including a single-blind randomized controlled phase 2/3 trial of AZD1222 (ChAdOx1 nCoV-19) in healthy adults. For TCRbeta chain sequencing, PBMC samples from trial participants were taken at day 0 and at day 28 after the second dose. The full study reports these points: Conclusions about previously exposed vaccinees were limited because only 6 or 7 AZD1222 recipients were SARS-CoV-2 seropositive at baseline. CD4 TCRs associated with the vaccine covered the entire spike protein, and the dominant responses were in regions 160-218 and 743-854. Because no samples from the day 14 peak response were available, repertoires could be characterized only after the peak T cell response. Reportedly, close to half of the unique spike-specific TCRs recognized epitopes lying outside the regions that are mutated in the B.1.351 and B.1.1.7 variants. Most participants were white British and females outnumbered males, and the authors suggested that clonal diversity may have been underestimated. A significant rise in spike-specific TCR breadth and depth was observed after two AZD1222 doses relative to day 0 and relative to MenACWY recipients. In the small 56-69-year group, the increase in depth fell short of significance, most likely because of low power.

Notes on this clone: No antigen is known for it. No much larger clonotype is one base removed from it; base qualities were not supplied.

As encoded in the germline V gene (reference sequence), CDR1 is LGHDT while CDR2 is YNNKEL. Taken from cysteine to phenylalanine, the CDR3 has 16 residues. Left in the record is the CDR3 DNA by itself, 48 bases read in frame from the first base. Trimming leaves V shorter by 6 bases and J shorter by 3 bases, with the junction holding 5 bases beyond the gene matches. The source is an adult who received the MenACWY meningococcal vaccine as a control. Here the chain combines TRBV3-1 (or the pseudogene TRBV3-2) and TRBJ2-2; 12 central nucleotides agree with TRBD2. The sequencing used peripheral blood, collected 28 days after the second dose of the MenACWY control vaccine. The nucleotides read TGTGCCAGCAGTCGTGGACTAGCGGGGTACACCGGGGAGCTGTTTTTT. It is translated as CASSRGLAGYTGELFF.